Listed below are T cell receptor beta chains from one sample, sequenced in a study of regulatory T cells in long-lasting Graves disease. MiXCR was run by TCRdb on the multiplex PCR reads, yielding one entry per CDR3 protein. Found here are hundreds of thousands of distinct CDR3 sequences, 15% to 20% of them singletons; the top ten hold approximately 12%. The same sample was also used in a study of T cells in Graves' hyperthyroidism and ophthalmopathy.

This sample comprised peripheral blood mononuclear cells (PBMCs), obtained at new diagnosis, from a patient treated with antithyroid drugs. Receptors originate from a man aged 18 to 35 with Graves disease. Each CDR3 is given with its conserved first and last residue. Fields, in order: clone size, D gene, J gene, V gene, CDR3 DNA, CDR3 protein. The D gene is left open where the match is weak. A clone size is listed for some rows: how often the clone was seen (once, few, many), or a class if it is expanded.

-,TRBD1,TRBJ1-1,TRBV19,TGTGCCAGTCGAGGACAGGGCGGGGTGAACACTGAAGCTTTCTTT,CASRGQGGVNTEAFF
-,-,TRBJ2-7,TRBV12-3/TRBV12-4,TGTGCCAGCAGCTGGGCAGCCGCGGGCTCCGAGCAGTACTTC,CASSWAAAGSEQYF
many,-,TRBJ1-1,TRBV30,TGTGCCTGGAGGGGCCCAGCGGATCGCCTAAACACTGAAGCTTTCTTT,CAWRGPADRLNTEAFF
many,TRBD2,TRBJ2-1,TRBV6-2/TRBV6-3,TGTGCCAGCAGCGAGACTAGCGGGCGTGAGCAGTTCTTC,CASSETSGREQFF
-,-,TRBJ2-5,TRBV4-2,TGTGCCAGCAGCCAATATAGCGGCGAAGGGGCCGAGACCCAGTACTTC,CASSQYSGEGAETQYF
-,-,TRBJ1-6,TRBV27,TGTGCCAGCAGTTTAAGTTTCGCAGGGGTGAAATCACCCCTCCACTTT,CASSLSFAGVKSPLHF
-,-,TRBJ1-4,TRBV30,TGTGCCTGGAGTGTAAAGGGTTTTGCTGAAAAACTGTTTTTT,CAWSVKGFAEKLFF
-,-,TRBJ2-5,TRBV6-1,TGTGCCAGCCGGCCAGGAGGCGGGGAGACCCAGTACTTC,CASRPGGGETQYF
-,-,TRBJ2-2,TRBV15,TGTGCCACCAGCAGAGATAACTTCGTGATTTCGGAGCTGTTTTTT,CATSRDNFVISELFF
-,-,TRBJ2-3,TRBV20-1,TGCAGTGCTAGGGGGTCGCCGGCGCCTAGCACAGATACGCAGTATTTT,CSARGSPAPSTDTQYF
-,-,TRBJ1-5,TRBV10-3,TGTGCCATCAGTGAGTCGGGGGGTCCCGAATCGCCCCAGCATTTT,CAISESGGPESPQHF
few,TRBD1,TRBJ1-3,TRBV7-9,TGTGCCAGCAGCCCCAGACAGGGGGCGGAAGGAAACACCATATATTTT,CASSPRQGAEGNTIYF
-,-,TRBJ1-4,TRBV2,TGTGCCAGCAAAGTCGCGGGGACGGCCAATGAAAAACTGTTTTTT,CASKVAGTANEKLFF
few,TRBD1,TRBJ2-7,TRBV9,TGTGCCAGCAGCGTAGAGGGACAGGGTTCCGGGCAGTACTTC,CASSVEGQGSGQYF
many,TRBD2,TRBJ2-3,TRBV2,TGTGCCAGCAGTGAAGCGAAGGGACTAGGAGTAGATACGCAGTATTTT,CASSEAKGLGVDTQYF
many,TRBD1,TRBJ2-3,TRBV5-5,TGTGCCAGCAGCTCACTGGGGACAGGGAAGACAGATACGCAGTATTTT,CASSSLGTGKTDTQYF
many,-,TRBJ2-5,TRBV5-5,TGTGCCAGCAGCTTGGAGGCGAGACTCCAAGAGACCCAGTACTTC,CASSLEARLQETQYF
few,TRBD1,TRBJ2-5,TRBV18,TGTGCCAGCTCACCATACCGGGACAGAGAAATTGAGCAGTACTTC,CASSPYRDREIEQYF
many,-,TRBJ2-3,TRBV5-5,TGTGCCAGCAGCTTGAGAACAGGGATAGGAGATACGCAGTATTTT,CASSLRTGIGDTQYF
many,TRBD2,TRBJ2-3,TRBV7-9,TGTGCCAGCAGGCCACTAGCGGAGATAACAGATACGCAGTATTTT,CASRPLAEITDTQYF